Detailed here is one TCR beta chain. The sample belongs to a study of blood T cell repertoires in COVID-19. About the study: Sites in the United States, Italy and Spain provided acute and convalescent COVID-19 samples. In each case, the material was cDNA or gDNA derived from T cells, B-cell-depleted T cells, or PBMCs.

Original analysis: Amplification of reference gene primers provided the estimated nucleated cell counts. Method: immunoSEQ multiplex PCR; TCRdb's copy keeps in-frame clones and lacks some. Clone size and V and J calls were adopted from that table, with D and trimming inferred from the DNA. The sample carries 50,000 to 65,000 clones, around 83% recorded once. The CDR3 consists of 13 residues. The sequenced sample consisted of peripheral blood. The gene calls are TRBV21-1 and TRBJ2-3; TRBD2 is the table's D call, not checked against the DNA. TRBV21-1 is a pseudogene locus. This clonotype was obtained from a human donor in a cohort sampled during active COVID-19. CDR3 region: CASGGGHTDTQYF. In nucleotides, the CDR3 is TGTGCCAGCGGGGGGGGCCACACAGATACGCAGTATTTT.